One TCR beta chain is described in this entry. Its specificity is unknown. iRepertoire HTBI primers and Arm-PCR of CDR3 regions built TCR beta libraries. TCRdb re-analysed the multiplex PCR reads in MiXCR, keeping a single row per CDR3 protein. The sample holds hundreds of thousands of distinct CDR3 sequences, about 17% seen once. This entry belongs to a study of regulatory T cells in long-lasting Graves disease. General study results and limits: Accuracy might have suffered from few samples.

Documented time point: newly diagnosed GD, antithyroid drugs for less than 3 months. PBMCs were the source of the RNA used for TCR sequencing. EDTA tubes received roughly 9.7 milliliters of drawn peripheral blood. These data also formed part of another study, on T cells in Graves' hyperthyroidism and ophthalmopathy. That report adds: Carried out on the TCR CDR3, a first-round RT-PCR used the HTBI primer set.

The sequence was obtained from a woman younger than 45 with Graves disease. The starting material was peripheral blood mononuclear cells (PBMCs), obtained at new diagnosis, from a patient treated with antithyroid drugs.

CDR3 sequence: CAIPGHRSLDTQYF. CDR3 bases: TGTGCCATCCCGGGACACCGAAGCCTAGATACGCAGTATTTT. The chain employs TRBV6-1 and TRBJ2-3, with D tentatively TRBD1 (6 bases). The CDR3 has 14 amino acids. Per the germline V gene, CDR1 is MNHNS and CDR2 is SASEGT. V was pared by 10 bases and J by 5 bases, with 19 bases between.